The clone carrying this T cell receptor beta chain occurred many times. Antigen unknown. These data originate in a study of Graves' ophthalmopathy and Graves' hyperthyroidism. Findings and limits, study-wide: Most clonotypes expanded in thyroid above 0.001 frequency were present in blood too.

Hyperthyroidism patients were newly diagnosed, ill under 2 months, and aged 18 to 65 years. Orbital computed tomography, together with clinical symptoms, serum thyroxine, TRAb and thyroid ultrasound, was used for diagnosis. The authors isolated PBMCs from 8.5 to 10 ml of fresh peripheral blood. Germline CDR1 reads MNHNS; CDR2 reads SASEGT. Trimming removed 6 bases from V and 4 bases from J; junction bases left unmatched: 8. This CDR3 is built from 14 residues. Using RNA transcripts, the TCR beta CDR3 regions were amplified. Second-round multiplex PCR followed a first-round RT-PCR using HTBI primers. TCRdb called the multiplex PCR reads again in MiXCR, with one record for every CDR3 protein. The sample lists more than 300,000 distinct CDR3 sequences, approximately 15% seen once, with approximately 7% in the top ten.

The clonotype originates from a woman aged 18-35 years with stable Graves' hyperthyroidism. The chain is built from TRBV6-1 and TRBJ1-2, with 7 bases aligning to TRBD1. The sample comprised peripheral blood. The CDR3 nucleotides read TGTGCCAGCAGCGGACAGGCAACCCTCTATGGCTACACCTTC. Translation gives CASSGQATLYGYTF.